Below are 19 T cell receptor beta chains sequenced from a single sample in a study of T cell responses to AZD1222 COVID-19 vaccine. The protocol was immunoSEQ multiplex PCR, while the TCRdb copy is restricted to in-frame clones and leaves out a portion. The table lists approximately 160,000 clones, around 90% of them singletons. The sequenced sample was peripheral blood, obtained on day 0 of AZD1222 vaccination. These TCRs come from an adult in good health.

The V gene is TRBV11-3, the J gene TRBJ2-5; 8 nucleotides agree with TRBD2. This CDR3 region has 15 residues. V was clipped by 5 bases and J by 5 bases; unmatched bases: 10. Germline CDR1 reads SGHNT; CDR2 reads YENEEA. This chain's CDR3 is CASSRSGIDGETQYF. The DNA of the CDR3 is TGTGCCAGCAGCCGTAGCGGGATAGATGGGGAGACCCAGTACTTC.

The chain uses TRBV30 and TRBJ2-7; D ambiguous. V was pared by 2 bases and J by 3 bases, with 17 bases between. This CDR3 comprises 15 residues. Germline V CDR1 and CDR2: GTSNPN, SVGIG (reference sequence). The CDR3 sequence: CAWSPPPTTGYEQYF. Here the CDR3 DNA reads TGTGCCTGGAGTCCCCCACCAACAACGGGCTACGAGCAGTACTTC.

The chain has TRBV27 and TRBJ1-1; 8 bases fit TRBD1. With V trimmed by 1 base and J by 1 base, 5 bases remained unmatched. Germline V gene sequence: CDR1 MNHEY, CDR2 SMNVEV (reference sequence). The CDR3 runs to 16 residues. The CDR3 region is CASSLFRDRRNTEAFF. Here the CDR3 DNA reads TGTGCCAGCAGTTTATTTAGGGACAGGAGGAACACTGAAGCTTTCTTT.

The chain has TRBV19 and TRBJ2-7, with 7 nucleotides matching TRBD2. The V gene's germline CDR1 is LNHDA and CDR2 SQIVND (reference sequence). The CDR3 sequence is 14 residues long. J gave up 2 bases and V 5 bases, and 6 bases lay outside the gene matches. CDR3: CASSFRLAPYEQYF. The CDR3 DNA is TGTGCCAGTAGTTTTCGACTAGCTCCCTACGAGCAGTACTTC.

V gene TRBV6-5 combines with J gene TRBJ2-5, with D perhaps assigned TRBD1 or TRBD2 (5 bases each). The germline CDR1 and CDR2 sequences are MNHEY and SVGAGI. The CDR3 has 14 amino acids. With 6 bases removed from V and 0 bases from J, the gap between germline ends came to 11 bases. CDR3 DNA: TGTGCCAGCAGGGGACGGACGTACCAAGAGACCCAGTACTTC. Its protein product is CASRGRTYQETQYF.

With regard to this clone: The sample has other DNA sequences that encode this CDR3 too. This chain's CDR3 is CASSFSSGETQYF. In DNA form, the CDR3 reads TGCGCCAGCAGCTTTTCGAGCGGCGAGACCCAGTACTTC. V usage is TRBV5-1 and J usage is TRBJ2-5; tentatively, D is TRBD2 (5 bases). CDR1 is SGHRS, CDR2 YFSETQ, per germline. V lost 2 bases and J lost 5, with 10 bases in between. This CDR3 has 13 residues. Based on the CDR3 plus reference TRBV5-1 and TRBJ2-5, the full variable domain is KAGVTQTPRYLIKTRGQQVTLSCSPISGHRSVSWYQQTPGQGLQFLFEYFSETQRNKGNFPGRFSGRQFSNSRSEMNVSTLELGDSALYLCASSFSSGETQYFGPGTRLLVL.

V and J are TRBV5-1 and TRBJ1-1, with 10 bases matching TRBD1. The CDR3 is 16 residues long. The germline CDR1 and CDR2 sequences are SGHRS and YFSETQ. The ends lost 3 bases at V and 5 bases at J; junction bases unmatched: 10. The CDR3 reads CASSSRTGGMGTEAFF. The CDR3 nucleotides are TGCGCCAGCAGCTCAAGGACAGGGGGAATGGGTACTGAAGCTTTCTTT.

The V call is TRBV28, the J call TRBJ2-4; perhaps D is TRBD1 or TRBD2 (5 bases each). This CDR3 comprises 15 residues. V lost 3 bases, J lost 3 bases, and 12 bases lay in between. Germline assignment: CDR1 MDHEN and CDR2 SYDVKM. The CDR3 is CASSFRGAGKNIQYF. The DNA of the CDR3 is TGTGCCAGCAGTTTTAGGGGCGCGGGCAAAAACATTCAGTACTTC.

The V gene is TRBV11-2, the J gene TRBJ2-7; D possibly uses TRBD1 or TRBD2 (5 bases each). Germline lookup yields CDR1 SGHAT and CDR2 FQNNGV. V was clipped by 5 bases and J by 4 bases, with 12 bases between them. The CDR3 sequence is 13 residues long. The CDR3 region is CASSRDLPYEQYF. The CDR3 region has the DNA TGTGCCAGCAGCCGGGACCTCCCATACGAGCAGTACTTC.

This clone was counted a single time. V usage is TRBV27 and J usage is TRBJ2-7; tentative D call: TRBD2 (6 bases). V dropped 5 bases and J dropped 1 base, with 9 bases sitting between them. The CDR3 has 13 residues. Germline V gene sequence: CDR1 MNHEY, CDR2 SMNVEV (reference sequence). The CDR3 region is CASSSGQSYEQYF. DNA of the CDR3: TGTGCCAGCAGTAGCGGGCAGTCCTACGAGCAGTACTTC.

The genes are TRBV12-3 or TRBV12-4 and TRBJ2-3; D might be TRBD1 (5 bases). V was shortened by 6 bases and J by 5 bases, with 12 bases between the two germline ends. The CDR3 covers 13 residues. The CDR3 DNA reads as TGTGCCAGCAGCACAAGGGGCGGAGATACGCAGTATTTT. Amino acids: CASSTRGGDTQYF.

V usage is TRBV27 and J usage is TRBJ2-5; 7 bases align to TRBD1. V shed 6 bases, J shed 7 bases, and the junction held 11 bases outside the gene matches. Germline CDR1 and CDR2: MNHEY and SMNVEV (reference sequence). CDR3 size: 14 residues. CDR3 sequence reads: CASSPQAPGGTQYF. DNA of the CDR3: TGTGCCAGCAGCCCCCAAGCACCAGGGGGGACCCAGTACTTC.

This clone was picked up a small number of times. CDR3 nucleotide sequence: TGTGCCAGGAGGTCCGACGGTAGCTACGAGCAGTACTTC. This sequence encodes CARRSDGSYEQYF. The chain recombines TRBV9 with TRBJ2-7, with D uncertain. The germline V gene has CDR1 SGDLS and CDR2 YYNGEE. The CDR3 has 13 amino acids. The germline V and J ends were trimmed by 8 bases and 3 bases, with 15 bases remaining between them.

The chain combines TRBV19 with TRBJ2-1; 12 nucleotides match TRBD2. Germline V gene data show CDR1 as LNHDA and CDR2 as SQIVND (reference sequence). Trimming removed 1 base from V and 7 bases from J; junction bases left unmatched: 8. The CDR3 is 17 amino acids. The CDR3 nucleotides read TGTGCCAGTAGTATAGGGCGACTAGCGGGAGTTAATAATGAGCAGTTCTTC. It yields the protein CASSIGRLAGVNNEQFF.

This chain connects TRBV24-1 to TRBJ1-4, with D possibly matching TRBD1 (5 bases). V lost 2 bases and J 7 bases, leaving 7 bases between the germline ends. Germline V gene sequence: CDR1 KGHDR, CDR2 SFDVKD. CDR3 length: 13 residues. CDR3 protein: CATSDWQGEKLFF. CDR3 bases: TGTGCCACCAGTGATTGGCAGGGTGAAAAACTGTTTTTT.

V gene TRBV28 combines with J gene TRBJ1-1; 7 nucleotides line up with TRBD1. Trimming took 6 bases from V and 2 from J; bases not matched to a gene: 12. The CDR3 is 16 residues long. The germline V gene encodes CDR1 MDHEN and CDR2 SYDVKM. This CDR3 is CASSSGQRIKNTEAFF. The CDR3 DNA sequence: TGTGCCAGCAGCTCGGGACAGAGGATTAAAAACACTGAAGCTTTCTTT.

This chain joins TRBV2 and TRBJ2-7; TRBD2 agrees at 7 bases. The length of the CDR3 is 15 residues. Germline trimming cut 7 bases from V and 1 base from J; bases unmatched to any gene: 10. CDR1 and CDR2 from the germline V gene are SNHLY and FYNNEI. CDR3 DNA sequence: TGTGCCAGCACGGGGCGCGGGAGTGATTCCTACGAGCAGTACTTC. Translated, it gives CASTGRGSDSYEQYF.

CDR3 sequence reads: CASSYSNRGANQPQHF. CDR3 nucleotide sequence: TGTGCCAGCAGTTACTCGAACAGGGGGGCGAATCAGCCCCAGCATTTT. This chain links TRBV6-6 with TRBJ1-5; 8 bases are a match to TRBD1. Germline values: CDR1 MNHNY, CDR2 SVGAGI (reference sequence). The CDR3 has 16 residues. V shed 0 bases and J 4 bases; nucleotides not matched to a gene: 5.

The J gene is TRBJ1-4, the V gene TRBV7-8; TRBD1 matches at 9 bases. This CDR3 has 19 residues. Germline values: CDR1 SGHVS, CDR2 FQNEAQ. After removal of 5 bases from V and 8 bases from J, the junction contained 21 bases not matched to a gene. The CDR3 here is CASSKSSRGGTGSKEKLFF. The CDR3 region has the DNA TGTGCCAGCAGCAAATCGAGTCGGGGCGGGACAGGGTCGAAAGAAAAACTGTTTTTT.